The 10 T cell receptor beta chains reported below all come from one sample, sequenced in a study of Graves' ophthalmopathy and Graves' hyperthyroidism. Amplification from RNA transcripts yielded the TCR beta CDR3 regions. A first-round RT-PCR used HTBI primers, followed by a second-round multiplex PCR. TCRdb redid the calling of the multiplex PCR reads with MiXCR, one entry per CDR3 protein. This sample has roughly 700,000 distinct CDR3 sequences, with approximately 40% found just once. Specimen: peripheral blood. The origin of the receptors is an adult man with Graves' ophthalmopathy.

V gene TRBV25-1 combines with J gene TRBJ2-2, with 7 bases matching TRBD2. Germline values: CDR1 MGHDK, CDR2 SYGVNS. Trimming took 6 bases from V and 1 from J; bases not matched to a gene: 11. The CDR3 has 17 residues. CDR3 nucleotides: TGTGCCAGCAGCTTTTCGGGTTCTAGCGGGAACACCGGGGAGCTGTTTTTT. Residues: CASSFSGSSGNTGELFF.

This clonotype was seen only a few times. The J gene is TRBJ1-2, the V gene TRBV9; D unclear. The CDR3 has 16 amino acids. V lost 4 bases and J 1 base, leaving 17 bases between the germline ends. In germline, CDR1 is SGDLS, CDR2 YYNGEE. Written as DNA, the CDR3 is TGTGCCAGCAGCCCGCCCGTTGGGGAAAGTAACTATGGCTACACCTTC. Translating it yields CASSPPVGESNYGYTF. The full variable domain, completed using reference TRBV9 and TRBJ1-2, is DSGVTQTPKHLITATGQRVTLRCSPRSGDLSVYWYQQSLDQGLQFLIQYYNGEERAKGNILERFSAQQFPDLHSELNLSSLELGDSALYFCASSPPVGESNYGYTFGSGTRLTVV.

The chain combines TRBV5-1 with TRBJ2-5; 10 nucleotides align to TRBD1. V dropped 4 bases and J dropped 2; count of bases not matched to a gene: 5. Germline values: CDR1 SGHRS, CDR2 YFSETQ. The CDR3 has 15 residues. CDR3 protein: CASSPGQGGQETQYF. CDR3 coding DNA: TGCGCCAGCAGCCCAGGACAGGGGGGACAAGAGACCCAGTACTTC.

This clonotype has only a few counts. The chain carries TRBV7-9 and TRBJ2-7, with TRBD2 matching 10 bases. V lost 5 bases, J lost 6 bases, and 10 bases stayed unmatched. This CDR3 spans 15 amino acids. The germline gives CDR1 SEHNR, CDR2 FQNEAQ (reference sequence). The CDR3 loop reads CASSKGLAVFSEQYF. The CDR3, as DNA: TGTGCCAGCAGCAAAGGACTAGCGGTTTTCTCCGAGCAGTACTTC.

The gene calls are TRBV29-1 and TRBJ1-2; 8 positions agree with TRBD1. V lost 6 bases, J lost 7 bases, and 4 bases stayed unmatched. This CDR3 has 11 amino acids. Germline V gives CDR1 SQVTM, CDR2 ANQGSEA. DNA for the CDR3: TGCAGCGTACAGACAGGGGCTGGCTACACCTTC. Translated: CSVQTGAGYTF.

The chain joins TRBV20-1 to TRBJ1-4, with 8 bases fitting TRBD1. The V and J ends lost 4 bases and 7 bases, in that order; junction bases with no gene match: 11. Germline values: CDR1 DFQATT, CDR2 SNEGSKA (reference sequence). CDR3 length equals 15 residues. The CDR3 region has the DNA TGCAGTGCTACCGAGGTGGCAGGGGGCGGTGAAAAACTGTTTTTT. Its translation is CSATEVAGGGEKLFF.

The chain uses TRBV20-1 and TRBJ2-7, with 10 bases matching TRBD2. This CDR3 has 17 amino acids. J lost 0 bases, V lost 5 bases, and 13 bases had no gene match. CDR1 and CDR2 (germline): DFQATT, SNEGSKA (reference sequence). In nucleotides, the CDR3 is TGCAGTGCTGCCCCGATGGGACTAGCGCCTTCCTCCTACGAGCAGTACTTC. This codes for CSAAPMGLAPSSYEQYF.

This clonotype was seen a few times. This chain links TRBV20-1 with TRBJ2-7, with 11 bases lining up with TRBD2. Germline V gene sequence: CDR1 DFQATT, CDR2 SNEGSKA (reference sequence). The CDR3 is 14 amino acids. V trimming: 1 base; J trimming: 7 bases; junction bases outside the gene matches: 6. The CDR3 DNA reads as TGCAGTGCTAGAGTTACTAGCGGGGGTCTTGAGCAGTACTTC. The encoded protein is CSARVTSGGLEQYF.

This clonotype appeared a single time. The junction departs from germline at one end; a sequencing error may be responsible. This chain uses TRBV7-9 with TRBJ1-1; D not certain. Germline V lookup: CDR1 SEHNR, CDR2 FQNEAQ (reference sequence). The CDR3 sequence is 12 residues long. CDR3: CASGLMNTEAFF. CDR3 bases: TGTGCCAGCGGCTTAATGAACACTGAAGCTTTCTTT.

The V gene is TRBV12-3 or TRBV12-4, the J gene TRBJ2-3; D is perhaps TRBD1 or TRBD2 (6 bases each). V was cut by 8 bases and J by 2 bases, with 17 bases left in between. The CDR3 is 15 residues long. CDR3: CASSPAGHITDTQYF. The CDR3 nucleotides read TGTGCCAGCTCACCCGCGGGACACATCACAGATACGCAGTATTTT.